This passage covers 22 T cell receptor beta chains from one sample sequenced in a study of T cell changes during pregnancy in multiple sclerosis. Generated by immunoSEQ multiplex PCR, the TCRdb table keeps only in-frame clones and is missing some. The sample contains around 25,000 clones, roughly 86% of which appear only once. This sample comprised CD8+ T cells from peripheral blood mononuclear cells, obtained in the second trimester of pregnancy. The source is a female donor with multiple sclerosis, enrolled in a pregnancy study.

V is TRBV9 and J is TRBJ2-1; 7 bases fit TRBD2. This CDR3 is 12 amino acids long. Germline V gene lookup returns CDR1 SGDLS and CDR2 YYNGEE. Germline trimming cut 7 bases from V and 5 bases from J; bases unmatched to any gene: 3. CDR3 amino acids: CASSGRDNEQFF. The CDR3 bases are TGTGCCAGCTCAGGGAGGGACAATGAGCAGTTCTTC.

This clone was recorded only once. This chain links TRBV7-9 with TRBJ2-1, with a weak D call TRBD2 (6 bases). This CDR3 has 16 residues. With 1 base removed from V and 4 bases from J, the gap between germline ends came to 14 bases. Germline assignment: CDR1 SEHNR and CDR2 FQNEAQ (reference sequence). The CDR3 reads CASSLGWAGPYNEQFF. As DNA, the CDR3 is TGTGCCAGCAGCTTAGGTTGGGCGGGGCCTTACAATGAGCAGTTCTTC.

The rearrangement joins TRBV28 to TRBJ2-1, with D possibly TRBD2 on 7 matching bases. The CDR3 has 15 residues. V was clipped by 1 base and J by 9 bases, with 16 bases between them. Germline CDR1 reads MDHEN; CDR2 reads SYDVKM. Written as DNA, the CDR3 is TGTGCCAGCAGTTTATCCCGGGGAGGGGGGAGTGAGCAGTTCTTC. This translates into CASSLSRGGGSEQFF. Variable domain in full (rest from reference TRBV28 and TRBJ2-1): DVKVTQSSRYLVKRTGEKVFLECVQDMDHENMFWYRQDPGLGLRLIYFSYDVKMKEKGDIPEGYSVSREKKERFSLILESASTNQTSMYLCASSLSRGGGSEQFFGPGTRLTVL.

The chain uses TRBV28 and TRBJ2-5; perhaps TRBD1 as D (8 bases). The CDR3 is 13 amino acids. V lost 8 bases to trimming and J lost 2 bases, with 12 bases between them. The V gene's germline CDR1 is MDHEN and CDR2 SYDVKM. In DNA form, the CDR3 reads TGTGCCAGCGAACAGGGGGGGCAAGAGACCCAGTACTTC. Translating gives CASEQGGQETQYF.

The gene calls are TRBV27 and TRBJ1-2; TRBD1 is a possible D gene (5 bases). Trimming shortened V by 6 bases and J by 5 bases, and 19 bases separated the two germline ends. The CDR3 covers 15 residues. Germline CDR1 and CDR2: MNHEY and SMNVEV (reference sequence). This chain's CDR3 is CASSPAAGRIYGYTF. The CDR3 nucleotides are TGTGCCAGCAGCCCCGCGGCGGGACGGATATATGGCTACACCTTC.

The chain is built from TRBV23-1 and TRBJ1-1; 7 nucleotides agree with TRBD1. TRBV23-1 is noted as an ORF with a role that remains uncertain. The V gene end was trimmed by 5 bases and the J gene end by 11 bases; junction bases not matched to a gene: 5. The CDR3 runs to 11 residues. CDR3 nucleotides: TGCGCCAGCAGTTTCCAGGGGGACGCTTTCTTT. Amino acid sequence: CASSFQGDAFF.

The chain carries TRBV9 and TRBJ2-1; 7 nucleotides line up with TRBD1. Germline-derived CDR1 and CDR2 are SGDLS and YYNGEE. Trimming at V came to 3 bases and at J to 0 bases, leaving 6 bases not matched to a gene. The CDR3 consists of 16 residues. CDR3 nucleotides: TGTGCCAGCAGCGCAACAGGGGAAATCTCCTACAATGAGCAGTTCTTC. Translated: CASSATGEISYNEQFF.

V usage is TRBV7-3 and J usage is TRBJ2-1; 8 nucleotides agree with TRBD1. This CDR3 is 15 amino acids long. V lost 5 bases and J lost 1; bases outside the gene matches: 4. Per germline, CDR1 SGHTA and CDR2 FQGTGA. The CDR3 protein is CASSVTGGSYNEQFF. As DNA, the CDR3 is TGTGCCAGCAGCGTTACAGGGGGTTCCTACAATGAGCAGTTCTTC.

The rearrangement links TRBV7-2 to TRBJ1-1; 8 bases match TRBD1. V lost 4 bases, J lost 4 bases, and 8 bases stayed unmatched. The germline V gene has CDR1 SGHTA and CDR2 FQGNSA. This CDR3 is 15 amino acids long. CDR3 protein: CASSSRTGRGTEAFF. The CDR3 coding sequence is TGTGCCAGCAGCTCGCGGACAGGGAGGGGCACTGAAGCTTTCTTT.

This chain joins TRBV4-3 and TRBJ1-1; D might be TRBD1 (6 bases). CDR1 is LGHNA, CDR2 YSLEER, per germline. The V and J ends lost 1 base and 3 bases respectively, with 18 bases between them. CDR3 length equals 17 residues. The CDR3 here is CASSQAVTRGGYTEAFF. CDR3 coding DNA: TGCGCCAGCAGCCAAGCCGTCACTAGGGGGGGCTACACTGAAGCTTTCTTT.

This clone appeared once. The genes are TRBV2 and TRBJ2-1; 15 bases map to TRBD2. With V trimmed by 9 bases and J by 7 bases, 4 bases remained unmatched. The length of the CDR3 is 14 residues. Germline lookup yields CDR1 SNHLY and CDR2 FYNNEI. The CDR3: CARWTSGGVNEQFF. CDR3 nucleotide sequence: TGTGCCAGATGGACTAGCGGGGGGGTGAATGAGCAGTTCTTC.

The V gene is TRBV15, the J gene TRBJ2-4; the D gene is possibly TRBD1 (6 bases). This CDR3 has 14 residues. The V end was cut by 0 bases, the J end by 7 bases, with 10 bases between. Germline V CDR1 and CDR2: LNHNV, YYDKDF (reference sequence). The CDR3, as DNA: TGTGCCACCAGCAGAGAGAGGGGGTACAACATTCAGTACTTC. This sequence encodes CATSRERGYNIQYF.

CDR3 DNA: TGTGCCAGCAGCTTAGCCTCCGGACAGGCTTACGAGCAGTACTTC. As protein: CASSLASGQAYEQYF. The rearrangement uses TRBV7-9 and TRBJ2-7, with 7 bases fitting TRBD1. The CDR3 sequence is 15 residues long. V lost 0 bases, J lost 4 bases, and 6 bases stayed unmatched. CDR1 SEHNR and CDR2 FQNEAQ come from the germline V gene (reference sequence).

V usage is TRBV4-3 and J usage is TRBJ1-6; TRBD1 matches at 11 bases. The germline gives CDR1 LGHNA, CDR2 YSLEER. This CDR3 is 16 amino acids long. V lost 0 bases to trimming and J lost 9 bases; unmatched junction nucleotides: 4. Here the CDR3 reads CASSQDEGTGGSPLHF. Here the CDR3 DNA reads TGCGCCAGCAGCCAAGATGAAGGGACAGGGGGTTCACCCCTCCACTTT.

The chain has TRBV4-1 and TRBJ1-2; D might be TRBD1 (5 bases). Deletions cut 1 base from V and 7 bases from J, with 19 bases between. The CDR3 spans 16 residues. The germline V gene has CDR1 MGHRA and CDR2 YSYEKL. This chain's CDR3 is CASSQARVGRGLGYTF. The CDR3 DNA follows: TGCGCCAGCAGCCAAGCCAGGGTCGGTAGGGGACTTGGCTACACCTTC.

This chain joins TRBV9 and TRBJ1-2; no clear D gene. Trimming took off 5 bases at V and 4 bases at J, with 21 bases between the two ends. Per the germline V gene, CDR1 is SGDLS and CDR2 is YYNGEE. The CDR3 has 16 residues. DNA of the CDR3: TGTGCCAGCAGTTTGGACTCAACCACGAGTATCTATGGCTACACCTTC. It codes for CASSLDSTTSIYGYTF. Using reference TRBV9 and TRBJ1-2 for the parts outside the CDR3, the full variable domain is DSGVTQTPKHLITATGQRVTLRCSPRSGDLSVYWYQQSLDQGLQFLIQYYNGEERAKGNILERFSAQQFPDLHSELNLSSLELGDSALYFCASSLDSTTSIYGYTFGSGTRLTVV.

The chain uses TRBV6-5 and TRBJ1-6, with D unclear. Germline CDR1 MNHEY, CDR2 SVGAGI. The CDR3 length is 14 residues. V gave up 8 bases and J gave up 6 bases, with 14 bases separating them. The CDR3 here is CASYPGGGNSPLHF. The CDR3 nucleotides are TGTGCCAGCTACCCGGGTGGAGGTAATTCACCCCTCCACTTT.

The chain carries TRBV19 and TRBJ1-5, with 9 nucleotides matching TRBD1. The CDR3 sequence is 14 residues long. The V segment lost 7 bases and the J segment 6 bases; nucleotides outside the gene matches: 7. CDR1 and CDR2 from the germline V gene are LNHDA and SQIVND (reference sequence). The chain's CDR3 is CASNRGTGPQPQHF. CDR3 DNA: TGTGCCAGTAATAGGGGGACAGGGCCTCAGCCCCAGCATTTT.

Concerning this clone: The identical CDR3 is also encoded by other nucleotide sequences in the sample. The chain joins TRBV6-4 to TRBJ2-3, with 13 bases aligning to TRBD2. With V trimmed by 5 bases and J by 4 bases, 0 bases remained unmatched. The germline gives CDR1 MRHNA, CDR2 SNTAGT. CDR3 length: 14 amino acids. Here the CDR3 DNA reads TGTGCCAGCAGTACTAGCGGGGGGGCAGATACGCAGTATTTT. Translation gives CASSTSGGADTQYF.

The gene calls are TRBV19 and TRBJ1-1; a weak D match, TRBD1 (6 bases). The CDR3 is 13 residues long. With 5 bases removed from V and 10 bases from J, the gap between germline ends came to 17 bases. CDR1 and CDR2 from the germline V gene are LNHDA and SQIVND (reference sequence). The CDR3 nucleotides are TGTGCCAGTAGTGCCCACGGGAGGGGGGTAGCTTTCTTT. Translated, it gives CASSAHGRGVAFF. The variable domain in full, completed from reference TRBV19 and TRBJ1-1, reads DGGITQSPKYLFRKEGQNVTLSCEQNLNHDAMYWYRQDPGQGLRLIYYSQIVNDFQKGDIAEGYSVSREKKESFPLTVTSAQKNPTAFYLCASSAHGRGVAFFGQGTRLTVV.

CDR3 bases: TGTGCCTGGACAGGGGGCTGGTATGGCTACACCTTC. Protein sequence: CAWTGGWYGYTF. The chain uses TRBV30 and TRBJ1-2; 8 positions match TRBD1. The CDR3 is made up of 12 amino acids. Germline V gives CDR1 GTSNPN, CDR2 SVGIG (reference sequence). The ends lost 4 bases at V and 5 bases at J; junction bases unmatched: 3.

The chain is built from TRBV9 and TRBJ2-1, with 10 bases lining up with TRBD1. Germline V gene data show CDR1 as SGDLS and CDR2 as YYNGEE. This CDR3 has 15 amino acids. The V and J ends lost 2 bases and 4 bases, in that order; junction bases with no gene match: 3. Here the CDR3 DNA reads TGTGCCAGCAGCGTCAGGACAGGGGGTTACAATGAGCAGTTCTTC. Its translation is CASSVRTGGYNEQFF.